The 18 T cell receptor beta chains listed next were all sequenced from one sample in a study of OX40 agonist ivuxolimab in advanced cancers. The data were produced by immunoSEQ multiplex PCR, yet TCRdb's version contains in-frame clones alone and is incomplete. Among tens of thousands of clones listed, 75% to 90% were seen once. This material consisted of CD4+ or CD8+ T cells sorted from blood, taken in a trial of the OX40 agonist ivuxolimab. The source of these receptors is an adult with an advanced solid tumor such as melanoma, head and neck, liver or kidney cancer.

This clone appeared once. The gene calls are TRBV4-1 and TRBJ1-4; 8 bases agree with TRBD1. V lost 4 bases to trimming and J lost 5 bases; unmatched junction nucleotides: 6. The CDR3 sequence is 15 residues long. Looked up from germline, CDR1 is MGHRA and CDR2 is YSYEKL. CDR3 DNA: TGCGCCAGCAGCCGGCAGGGGGCACTAAATGAAAAACTGTTTTTT. Amino acid sequence: CASSRQGALNEKLFF.

This chain links TRBV9 with TRBJ2-7; D remains unclear. V was clipped by 0 bases and J by 0 bases, with 4 bases between them. Germline V CDR1 and CDR2: SGDLS, YYNGEE. This CDR3 contains 13 residues. CDR3 nucleotide sequence: TGTGCCAGCAGCGTAGGGAGCTCCTACGAGCAGTACTTC. It yields the protein CASSVGSSYEQYF.

The rearrangement joins TRBV2 to TRBJ2-7; no firm D call. Germline lookup yields CDR1 SNHLY and CDR2 FYNNEI. V was trimmed by 7 bases and J by 5 bases, leaving 18 bases between them. The CDR3 covers 14 residues. The CDR3 nucleotides read TGTGCCAGCACGGCCGTCAATTTTTGGGACGAGCAGTACTTC. Translated, it gives CASTAVNFWDEQYF.

This chain uses TRBV4-1 with TRBJ2-7; 11 nucleotides match TRBD2. Looked up from germline, CDR1 is MGHRA and CDR2 is YSYEKL. V was clipped by 3 bases and J by 0 bases; unmatched bases: 13. The CDR3 length is 19 residues. In DNA, the CDR3 is TGCGCCAGCAGCCAGCCGGCCTTACTAGCGGGAGTCTCCTCCTACGAGCAGTACTTC. It translates to CASSQPALLAGVSSYEQYF.

The CDR3 coding sequence is TGTGCCAGCAGCTTAGATATGGGGTTGAGCAATCAGCCCCAGCATTTT. Its protein is CASSLDMGLSNQPQHF. The chain recombines TRBV7-8 with TRBJ1-5; D is undetermined. The CDR3 contains 16 residues. CDR1 and CDR2 from the germline V gene are SGHVS and FQNEAQ. With 1 base removed from V and 1 base from J, the gap between germline ends came to 11 bases.

This rearrangement joins TRBV11-2 to TRBJ2-7; tentatively, D is TRBD1 or TRBD2 (5 bases each). CDR1 SGHAT and CDR2 FQNNGV come from the germline V gene. CDR3 length: 14 residues. The ends were cut back, 3 bases at V and 6 bases at J, with 15 bases in the middle. The CDR3 spells CASSLGTALREQYF. CDR3 coding DNA: TGTGCCAGCAGCTTGGGGACGGCCCTACGCGAGCAGTACTTC. Using reference TRBV11-2 and TRBJ2-7 for the parts outside the CDR3, the full variable domain is EAGVAQSPRYKIIEKRQSVAFWCNPISGHATLYWYQQILGQGPKLLIQFQNNGVVDDSQLPKDRFSAERLKGVDSTLKIQPAKLEDSAVYLCASSLGTALREQYFGPGTRLTVT.

CDR3 region: CAWSWTASSYNSPLHF. In nucleotides, the CDR3 is TGTGCCTGGAGTTGGACCGCGAGCTCCTATAATTCACCCCTCCACTTT. This rearrangement joins TRBV30 to TRBJ1-6; D unclear. The CDR3 is 16 residues long. The V gene's germline CDR1 is GTSNPN and CDR2 SVGIG (reference sequence). V was cut by 2 bases and J by 0 bases, with 11 bases left in between.

The rearrangement links TRBV10-3 to TRBJ1-2, with D unclear. The CDR3 contains 16 residues. The V gene's germline CDR1 is ENHRY and CDR2 SYGVKD. Trimming left V 4 bases short and J 1 base short, with 16 bases between. The DNA of the CDR3 is TGTGCCATCAGTGGGGAAAGGACGAATCTTAACTATGGCTACACCTTC. Amino acid sequence: CAISGERTNLNYGYTF.

The chain combines TRBV6-5 with TRBJ1-5; no reliable D call. CDR1 and CDR2 (germline): MNHEY, SVGAGI. V was pared by 6 bases and J by 8 bases, with 17 bases between. The CDR3 length is 14 residues. The CDR3 protein is CASSAAGSQKPQHF. For the CDR3, the DNA is TGTGCCAGCAGCGCCGCGGGATCCCAGAAGCCCCAGCATTTT.

This clone turned up a few times. V usage is TRBV23-1 and J usage is TRBJ1-5; D is perhaps TRBD1 (6 bases). TRBV23-1 is designated an ORF whose function remains uncertain. CDR3 length: 16 residues. CDR3 nucleotides: TGCGCAGCTCTAGGGGGAAGTATCGGAGGCAATCAGCCCCAGCATTTT. It translates to CAALGGSIGGNQPQHF.

The chain couples TRBV5-1 to TRBJ2-5; 7 bases line up with TRBD2. With V trimmed by 5 bases and J by 3 bases, 13 bases remained unmatched. The CDR3 totals 16 residues. The germline CDR1 and CDR2 sequences are SGHRS and YFSETQ. The CDR3 nucleotides are TGCGCCAGCAGTACCACCCCTGGGAGGGTAGAAGAGACCCAGTACTTC. It is translated as CASSTTPGRVEETQYF.

The chain uses TRBV6-5 and TRBJ2-7, with D possibly being TRBD1 or TRBD2 (6 bases each). V lost 3 bases and J 2 bases, leaving 11 bases between the germline ends. The CDR3 runs 14 residues. Germline V lookup: CDR1 MNHEY, CDR2 SVGAGI. This chain's CDR3 is CASSYSGQTYEQYF. The DNA of the CDR3 is TGTGCCAGCAGTTATAGCGGACAGACCTACGAGCAGTACTTC.

The rearrangement links TRBV6-4 to TRBJ2-7, with D maybe TRBD1 (5 bases). CDR1 is MRHNA and CDR2 is SNTAGT in the germline V gene. The CDR3 sequence is 14 residues long. Trimming took 6 bases from V and 5 from J, leaving 17 bases between them. The CDR3 reads CASRKLGQNHEQYF. In DNA form, the CDR3 reads TGTGCCAGCAGGAAACTCGGACAAAACCACGAGCAGTACTTC.

This clone was counted between two and nine times. The rearrangement links TRBV30 to TRBJ1-1; D is ambiguous. Trimming took 2 bases from V and 1 from J, leaving 5 bases between them. This CDR3 spans 12 amino acids. Looked up from germline, CDR1 is GTSNPN and CDR2 is SVGIG (reference sequence). The CDR3 is CAWSPPNTEAFF. CDR3 DNA sequence: TGTGCCTGGAGTCCCCCGAACACTGAAGCTTTCTTT. The variable domain in full, with the rest retrieved from reference TRBV30 and TRBJ1-1, is SQTIHQWPATLVQPVGSPLSLECTVEGTSNPNLYWYRQAAGRGLQLLFYSVGIGQISSEVPQNLSASRPQDRQFILSSKKLLLSDSGFYLCAWSPPNTEAFFGQGTRLTVV.

The chain has TRBV5-1 and TRBJ2-5; TRBD1 or TRBD2 may be the D gene (5 bases each). V was pared by 4 bases and J by 5 bases, with 15 bases between. Germline CDR1 reads SGHRS; CDR2 reads YFSETQ. The CDR3 is made up of 14 amino acids. The CDR3 DNA reads as TGCGCCAGCAGCCCGGGACCGGAGGCGGAGACCCAGTACTTC. It translates to CASSPGPEAETQYF.

The chain joins TRBV29-1 to TRBJ2-1; D gene uncertain. Trimming pared 1 base from V and 2 bases from J, leaving 3 bases between. CDR1 and CDR2 from the germline V gene are SQVTM and ANQGSEA. The CDR3 spans 12 residues. CDR3 region: CSVEVAYNEQFF. The CDR3 nucleotides are TGCAGCGTTGAAGTGGCCTACAATGAGCAGTTCTTC.

This chain connects TRBV7-3 to TRBJ2-7, with TRBD2 matching 11 bases. The CDR3 covers 14 residues. Germline V gene lookup returns CDR1 SGHTA and CDR2 FQGTGA. The trim removed 5 bases at V and 7 bases at J, leaving 7 bases unmatched. Here the CDR3 reads CASSLLAGAREQYF. CDR3 coding DNA: TGTGCCAGCAGCCTACTAGCGGGAGCTCGGGAGCAGTACTTC.

The rearrangement joins TRBV7-9 to TRBJ2-5, with D maybe TRBD2 (6 bases). The germline gives CDR1 SEHNR, CDR2 FQNEAQ (reference sequence). The CDR3 covers 14 residues. Trimming took 2 bases from V and 4 from J, leaving 11 bases between them. In DNA form, the CDR3 reads TGTGCCAGCAGCTTACGGGAGCTCGCAGAGACCCAGTACTTC. The encoded protein is CASSLRELAETQYF.